This T cell receptor (beta chain) comes out of a study of T cells in Graves' hyperthyroidism and ophthalmopathy (dated by TCRdb to the late 2010s). Context from the whole study: Peripheral blood samples were taken at initial diagnosis, before any treatment was given. In addition, the study compared T-cell repertoires in thyroid tissue and in blood from about 6 Graves' hyperthyroidism patients. TCR V-J signatures able to tell the groups apart were searched for in a discovery cohort of more than 90 patients, of whom more than 40 had Graves' ophthalmopathy and roughly 57 had stable Graves' hyperthyroidism. TCR Vbeta CDR3 sequencing of approximately 140 peripheral blood samples (approximately 44 ophthalmopathy, under 80 hyperthyroidism and roughly 17 progressor patients) is reported in the paper. The 100 or so discovery patients were randomly divided into training and test sets at a 7:3 ratio. Prospective prediction of ophthalmopathy was tested in an independent validation cohort of 18 to 20 hyperthyroidism patients and around 16 patients who later progressed to ophthalmopathy. Following sampling, methimazole starting at 30 mg daily was given to hyperthyroidism patients, and high-dose intravenous methylprednisolone was given to ophthalmopathy patients. Study-wide conclusions, independent of this receptor: Sample size was not statistically predetermined, and investigators were not blinded to group allocation. Blood samples also contained most of the expanded thyroid clonotypes (frequency above 0.001), which suggests that blood repertoires may reflect thyroid immune responses. In validation, the model predicted progression to ophthalmopathy with approximately 71% sensitivity and roughly 75% specificity, a median of around 6.6 months before onset. A model built on a 13 V-J signature distinguished ophthalmopathy from stable hyperthyroidism, reaching roughly 88% sensitivity and about 81% specificity in cross-validation and 80%/75% in testing.

This clonotype was counted ten times or more. Its antigen is currently not known. Base quality data are lacking; no much larger clone is found one base away. From V the trimming removes 0 bases and from J it removes 3 bases, while the gene matches leave 8 bases of the junction unaccounted for. Via the germline V gene (reference sequence), CDR1 is SEHNR and CDR2 FQNEAQ. From its cysteine to its phenylalanine, the CDR3 spans 16 amino acids. The entry retains the CDR3 DNA only, 48 bases that are in frame from base 1. The TCR beta CDR3 regions were amplified from RNA transcripts. The TCR CDR3 was subjected to a first round of RT-PCR using the HTBI primer set and the Qiagen OneStep RT-PCR kit. The libraries were constructed in a second round of multiplex PCR and then size-selected and purified. The libraries were sequenced on an Illumina HiSeq2000 using paired-end 100 bp reads. Turning to the authors' computational methods: SOAPnuke was used to process the raw data, throwing out any read that contained adapters or uncalled bases, had a mean Phred below 15, or lacked an exact constant-primer or identifier match. COPE v1.2.5 was used to merge the high-quality paired reads, and each unique nucleotide sequence was defined as a clonotype. MiTCR v1.1 was used to align the clonotypes against IMGT TRBV, TRBD and TRBJ reference segments. Only V-J combinations with frequency above 0.0001, covering about 99% of repertoires, were analysed. The TCS score was defined as the ratio of F50 (clonal expansion) to E x V (chaos), calculated using BLOSUM62-based TCRdist between CDR3 peptides within each V-J. Welch's t-statistics and random forest reduced 500 to 650 V-J features to 13, which were used in a naive Bayes classifier (R e1071). TCRdb reworked the public reads: Q25 trimming with fastp, MiXCR clone assembly, productive beta chains retained. Rows with one shared CDR3 protein collapse into an entry with the most common genes and DNA. These V and J calls derive from TCRdb rather than the authors' analysis. This sample has approximately 600,000 distinct CDR3 sequences in its table, and more than 20% of those were observed once. Under 35% of the sample rests with the top ten.

Moderately to severely active disease, a Clinical Activity Score of at least 3, a NOSPECS grade of at least 4, and a duration under 3 months were present in ophthalmopathy patients. Exclusion was applied to patients with uncontrolled infections, other autoimmune diseases, pregnancy or lactation. Clinical symptoms, serum thyroxine and TRAb, thyroid ultrasound, and orbital computed tomography formed the basis for the diagnoses. PBMCs were isolated from about 9.2 ml of fresh peripheral blood by Ficoll-Paque density gradient centrifugation. Trizol reagent was used to extract total RNA, and RNA quality was then checked on an Agilent 2100 Bioanalyzer.

The sample consisted of blood. The receptor chain draws on TRBV7-9 and TRBJ2-7; TRBD1 aligns with 7 central bases. The TCR sequence derives from a man aged 25 to 45 with Graves' ophthalmopathy. The base sequence is TGTGCCAGCAGCTTAGCTAAGCCGGGACAGATCTACGAGCAGTACTTC. Its product reads: CASSLAKPGQIYEQYF.